A single sample is the source of the 3 T cell receptor beta chains below, sequenced in a study of blood T cell repertoires in COVID-19. TCRdb keeps only in-frame clones here, not all; method: immunoSEQ multiplex PCR. The profile shows approximately 210,000 clones, roughly 88% of them singletons. The sample comprised PBMCs or T cells enriched from blood (not recorded which). These receptors all come from a woman in her fifties or sixties with acute COVID-19.

The chain uses TRBV29-1 and TRBJ1-4; TRBD1 is a possible D gene (5 bases). The CDR3 totals 12 residues. From germline, CDR1 is SQVTM and CDR2 ANQGSEA. Trimming removed 7 bases from V and 12 bases from J, with 18 bases in between. CDR3 sequence: CSGGTAEVELFF. CDR3 in DNA: TGCAGCGGAGGGACTGCCGAAGTGGAACTGTTTTTT.

This chain joins TRBV4-2 and TRBJ1-1; 11 positions agree with TRBD1. The CDR3 covers 16 residues. V lost 4 bases and J lost 4; bases outside the gene matches: 8. Germline lookup yields CDR1 LGHNA and CDR2 YNFKEQ. The CDR3 sequence: CASSLATGTGGTEAFF. The CDR3 coding sequence is TGTGCCAGCAGCCTTGCAACCGGGACAGGGGGCACTGAAGCTTTCTTT.

Only one count was recorded for this clone. The gene calls are TRBV19 and TRBJ2-7; tentatively, D is TRBD1 (5 bases). Trimming removed 3 bases at V and 4 bases at J, with 19 bases between. The V gene's germline CDR1 is LNHDA and CDR2 SQIVND (reference sequence). The CDR3 consists of 16 residues. The CDR3 nucleotides read TGTGCCAGTAGTATGGGGCAGCGATCCGGGTTATACGAGCAGTACTTC. It is translated as CASSMGQRSGLYEQYF.